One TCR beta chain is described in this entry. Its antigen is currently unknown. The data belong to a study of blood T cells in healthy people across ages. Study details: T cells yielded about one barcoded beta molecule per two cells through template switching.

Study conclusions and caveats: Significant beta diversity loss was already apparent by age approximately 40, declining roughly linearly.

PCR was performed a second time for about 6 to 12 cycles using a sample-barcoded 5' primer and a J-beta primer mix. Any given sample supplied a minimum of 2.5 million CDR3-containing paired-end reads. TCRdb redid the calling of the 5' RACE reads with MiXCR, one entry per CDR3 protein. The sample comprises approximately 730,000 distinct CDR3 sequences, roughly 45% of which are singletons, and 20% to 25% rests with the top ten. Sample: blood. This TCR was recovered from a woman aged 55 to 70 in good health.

CDR3 bases: TGTGCCAGCAGCAAAGAAAAGCGGGAGGGCGACGGTGAGCAGTTTTTC. This gives the protein CASSKEKREGDGEQFF. V gene TRBV21-1 combines with J gene TRBJ2-1; the table gives TRBD2 as D, unverified against the DNA. TRBV21-1 is a pseudogene. CDR3 length equals 16 residues.